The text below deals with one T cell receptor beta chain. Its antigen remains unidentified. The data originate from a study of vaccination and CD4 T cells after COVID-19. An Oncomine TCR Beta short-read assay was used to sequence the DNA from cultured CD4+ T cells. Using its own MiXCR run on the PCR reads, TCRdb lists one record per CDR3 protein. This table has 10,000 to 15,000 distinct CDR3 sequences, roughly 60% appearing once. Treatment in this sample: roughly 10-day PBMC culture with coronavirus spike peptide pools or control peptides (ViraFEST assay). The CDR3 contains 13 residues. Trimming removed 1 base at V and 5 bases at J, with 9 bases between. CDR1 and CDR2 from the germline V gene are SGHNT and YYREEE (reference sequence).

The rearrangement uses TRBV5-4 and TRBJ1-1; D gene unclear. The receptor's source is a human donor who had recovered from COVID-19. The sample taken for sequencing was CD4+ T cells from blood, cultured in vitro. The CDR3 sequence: CASSLQGQTEAFF. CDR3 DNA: TGTGCCAGCAGCTTGCAAGGCCAGACTGAAGCTTTCTTT.